This T cell receptor beta chain derives from a study of control samples from healthy donors and cancer patients. The data were produced by immunoSEQ multiplex PCR, yet TCRdb's version contains in-frame clones alone and is incomplete. The data contain just under 100,000 clones, approximately 93% of them seen just once; the ten biggest clones take up roughly 8%. CDR1 and CDR2 from the germline V gene are SGHDT and YYEEEE. Trimming pared 0 bases from V and 0 bases from J, leaving 13 bases between. The CDR3 contains 16 residues. The rearrangement links TRBV5-6 to TRBJ2-7; tentatively, D is TRBD2 (6 bases). Sequencing was done on a sample of blood. The receptor comes from a man younger than 30 in good health. CDR3 DNA sequence: TGTGCCAGCAGCTTGGAGGGACTGGCGAGCTCCTACGAGCAGTACTTC. This encodes CASSLEGLASSYEQYF.